A single sample is the source of the 20 T cell receptor beta chains below, sequenced in a study of cytomegalovirus exposure and HLA in healthy donors. PCR involved 60 Vbeta and 13 Jbeta primers. Method: immunoSEQ multiplex PCR; TCRdb's copy keeps in-frame clones and lacks some. The sample lists about 110,000 clones, around 70% seen once, with roughly 0.76% in the top ten. Sequencing input: PBMCs. The receptors shown here come from a boy aged 10-17 years in good health and CMV-seronegative.

This clone was observed a few times. This rearrangement joins TRBV6-4 to TRBJ2-2; 9 bases are a match to TRBD2. This CDR3 region has 14 residues. Unmatched junction bases numbered 0, after V lost 4 bases and J lost 3 bases. CDR1 and CDR2 (germline): MRHNA, SNTAGT. The CDR3 sequence is CASSGLADTGELFF. The CDR3 coding sequence is TGTGCCAGCAGTGGACTAGCGGACACCGGGGAGCTGTTTTTT.

V usage is TRBV7-2 and J usage is TRBJ1-4; possibly TRBD1 for D (6 bases). The V gene's germline CDR1 is SGHTA and CDR2 FQGNSA. Trimming left V 2 bases short and J 0 bases short, with 10 bases between. The CDR3 covers 16 residues. The DNA for the CDR3 is TGTGCCAGCAGCTTAAGACGGACAGCAACTAATGAAAAACTGTTTTTT. Protein product: CASSLRRTATNEKLFF.

The CDR3 region is CASSFDRGATEAFF. CDR3 DNA: TGTGCCAGCAGTTTCGACAGGGGCGCGACTGAAGCTTTCTTT. The rearrangement uses TRBV27 and TRBJ1-1, with 8 bases identical to TRBD1. The CDR3 contains 14 residues. The V segment lost 3 bases and the J segment 5 bases; nucleotides outside the gene matches: 5. CDR1 and CDR2 (germline): MNHEY, SMNVEV (reference sequence).

This chain joins TRBV18 and TRBJ1-2; 10 bases fit TRBD1. The V and J ends lost 2 bases and 4 bases, in that order; junction bases with no gene match: 4. The CDR3 consists of 15 residues. Germline lookup yields CDR1 KGHSH and CDR2 LQKENI. In DNA, the CDR3 is TGTGCCAGCTCACCAGGCGGACAGGGGGGCTATGGCTACACCTTC. This codes for CASSPGGQGGYGYTF.

The chain links TRBV7-9 to TRBJ2-1; the match to TRBD2 covers 14 bases. Germline CDR1 is SEHNR and CDR2 is FQNEAQ (reference sequence). This CDR3 comprises 16 residues. The V and J ends lost 3 bases and 9 bases, in that order; junction bases with no gene match: 7. CDR3 protein: CASSFHGLAGGGEQFF. In nucleotides, the CDR3 is TGTGCCAGCAGCTTCCATGGACTAGCGGGGGGTGGTGAGCAGTTCTTC.

J is TRBJ2-7 and V is TRBV30, with D maybe TRBD2 (6 bases). Germline CDR1 reads GTSNPN; CDR2 reads SVGIG (reference sequence). V dropped 4 bases and J dropped 6 bases, with 16 bases sitting between them. The length of the CDR3 is 13 residues. CDR3 sequence: CAWTRDSSTEQYF. CDR3 nucleotide sequence: TGTGCCTGGACCCGGGACTCCTCAACCGAGCAGTACTTC.

This clone was seen only a few times. The rearrangement joins TRBV5-1 to TRBJ2-3; 7 positions match TRBD1. This CDR3 has 14 residues. The V segment lost 9 bases and the J segment 2 bases; nucleotides outside the gene matches: 9. Germline values: CDR1 SGHRS, CDR2 YFSETQ. The CDR3 sequence: CATKAGGFTDTQYF. The CDR3, as DNA: TGCGCCACCAAAGCAGGGGGATTCACAGATACGCAGTATTTT.

This clone was seen a handful of times. The V gene is TRBV4-3, the J gene TRBJ2-7; 8 bases line up with TRBD2. CDR1 and CDR2 from the germline V gene are LGHNA and YSLEER. The CDR3 totals 14 residues. Trimming removed 0 bases from V and 5 bases from J; junction bases left unmatched: 3. The CDR3, as DNA: TGCGCCAGCAGCCAAGAAAGCGGGGGCCACGAGCAGTACTTC. Translating it yields CASSQESGGHEQYF.

This clone was observed a handful of times. This chain uses TRBV28 with TRBJ2-5, with D maybe TRBD1 (6 bases). The ends were cut back, 5 bases at V and 5 bases at J, with 15 bases in the middle. The CDR3 totals 14 residues. In germline, CDR1 is MDHEN, CDR2 SYDVKM. The CDR3, as DNA: TGTGCCAGCAGTCTAGGGGGATCCCTGGAGACCCAGTACTTC. As protein: CASSLGGSLETQYF.

The CDR3 protein is CASSQGTGFSEKLFF. In DNA, the CDR3 is TGCGCCAGCAGCCAAGGCACAGGGTTTTCGGAAAAACTGTTTTTT. This sequence joins TRBV4-3 and TRBJ1-4; TRBD1 is a possible D gene (6 bases). The CDR3 runs 15 residues. Germline V gene sequence: CDR1 LGHNA, CDR2 YSLEER. The V gene lost 1 base and the J gene lost 8 bases, with 14 bases spanning the gap.

The rearrangement uses TRBV25-1 and TRBJ2-3; a weak D match, TRBD1 (5 bases). The CDR3 loop spans 15 amino acids. V was shortened by 3 bases and J by 3 bases, with 13 bases between the two germline ends. CDR1 and CDR2 from the germline V gene are MGHDK and SYGVNS. CDR3 in amino acids: CASSDSQGFTDTQYF. The CDR3 nucleotides are TGTGCCAGCAGTGATAGCCAGGGTTTTACAGATACGCAGTATTTT. The full variable domain, rest sourced from reference TRBV25-1 and TRBJ2-3, is EADIYQTPRYLVIGTGKKITLECSQTMGHDKMYWYQQDPGMELHLIHYSYGVNSTEKGDLSSESTVSRIRTEHFPLTLESARPSHTSQYLCASSDSQGFTDTQYFGPGTRLTVL.

The genes are TRBV6-5 and TRBJ2-3; D is possibly TRBD2 (5 bases). The length of the CDR3 is 15 residues. In germline, CDR1 is MNHEY, CDR2 SVGAGI. V was clipped by 5 bases and J by 0 bases, with 12 bases between them. CDR3 nucleotide sequence: TGTGCCAGCAGTCCTTGGAGGTCTAGCACAGATACGCAGTATTTT. The encoded protein is CASSPWRSSTDTQYF.

This clone has a handful of counts. The V gene is TRBV2, the J gene TRBJ2-5; tentative D call: TRBD2 (6 bases). V was trimmed by 5 bases and J by 4 bases, leaving 11 bases between them. CDR3 length: 13 residues. Germline CDR1 reads SNHLY; CDR2 reads FYNNEI. This chain's CDR3 is CASSYGTSETQYF. Here the CDR3 DNA reads TGTGCCAGCAGTTATGGGACTTCAGAGACCCAGTACTTC.

The CDR3 region is CASSPRLGQGGVLDNEQFF. CDR3 in DNA: TGCGCCAGCAGCCCCAGACTGGGACAGGGGGGAGTTCTTGACAATGAGCAGTTCTTC. J is TRBJ2-1 and V is TRBV5-1; 11 bases are shared with TRBD1. The V gene end was trimmed by 4 bases and the J gene end by 5 bases; junction bases not matched to a gene: 17. CDR1 and CDR2 from the germline V gene are SGHRS and YFSETQ. The CDR3 consists of 19 residues. Full variable domain (remainder filled in from reference TRBV5-1 and TRBJ2-1): KAGVTQTPRYLIKTRGQQVTLSCSPISGHRSVSWYQQTPGQGLQFLFEYFSETQRNKGNFPGRFSGRQFSNSRSEMNVSTLELGDSALYLCASSPRLGQGGVLDNEQFFGPGTRLTVL.

This clone showed up just a few times. The chain carries TRBV6-6 and TRBJ2-7; 11 positions match TRBD1. There are 15 residues in the CDR3. The V gene end was trimmed by 6 bases and the J gene end by 2 bases; junction bases not matched to a gene: 6. The germline V gene has CDR1 MNHNY and CDR2 SVGAGI (reference sequence). The CDR3 DNA reads TGTGCCAGCAGGCGTGGGGGACAGGGGGCCTACGAGCAGTACTTC. This encodes CASRRGGQGAYEQYF.

V is TRBV10-1 and J is TRBJ2-1; 9 bases are a match to TRBD2. Germline V gene data show CDR1 as WNHNN and CDR2 as SYGVQD (reference sequence). This CDR3 has 14 amino acids. V lost 5 bases and J lost 9; bases outside the gene matches: 8. CDR3 coding DNA: TGCGCCAGCAGTTCTCAGGGACTAGCCGGTGAGCAGTTCTTC. Encoded protein: CASSSQGLAGEQFF.

This chain uses TRBV4-3 with TRBJ1-2; D possibly corresponds to TRBD1 (6 bases). Looked up from germline, CDR1 is LGHNA and CDR2 is YSLEER. V was cut by 0 bases and J by 4 bases, with 9 bases left in between. CDR3 length: 14 amino acids. The CDR3 DNA reads as TGCGCCAGCAGCCAAGAACAGGGCTTCTATGGCTACACCTTC. As protein: CASSQEQGFYGYTF.

V and J are TRBV28 and TRBJ1-1; no definite D call. CDR1 and CDR2 (germline): MDHEN, SYDVKM. The CDR3 totals 13 residues. V lost 2 bases and J lost 3, with 7 bases in between. CDR3 nucleotide sequence: TGTGCCAGCAGTTTAGTGAGGTACACTGAAGCTTTCTTT. Translating it yields CASSLVRYTEAFF.

This chain connects TRBV29-1 to TRBJ1-1; weak D call: TRBD1 (6 bases). Between the trimmed V and J ends, which lost 6 bases and 0 bases, there was a span of 8 bases. The CDR3 has 12 residues. CDR1 is SQVTM and CDR2 is ANQGSEA in the germline V gene. This CDR3 reads CSVGGVNTEAFF. The CDR3, as DNA: TGCAGCGTAGGGGGTGTGAACACTGAAGCTTTCTTT. Based on the CDR3 plus reference TRBV29-1 and TRBJ1-1, the full variable domain is SAVISQKPSRDICQRGTSLTIQCQVDSQVTMMFWYRQQPGQSLTLIATANQGSEATYESGFVIDKFPISRPNLTFSTLTVSNMSPEDSSIYLCSVGGVNTEAFFGQGTRLTVV.

The chain links TRBV4-1 to TRBJ1-2, with 7 bases fitting TRBD1. The germline gives CDR1 MGHRA, CDR2 YSYEKL. The CDR3 totals 14 residues. The V and J ends lost 1 base and 4 bases, in that order; junction bases with no gene match: 3. The CDR3 region is CASSQGPGGYGYTF. The CDR3, as DNA: TGCGCCAGCAGCCAAGGTCCAGGGGGCTATGGCTACACCTTC.